A few counts support the clone carrying this TCR beta chain. This CDR3 contains 15 residues. Trimming stripped 3 bases from V and 5 bases from J, with 18 bases between. Looked up from germline, CDR1 is SGHRS and CDR2 is YFSETQ. Participants' reported clinical history set cohort assignment. This sample stems from a study of blood T cell repertoires in COVID-19. Background on the study: Two negative PCRs, clearance, or symptom resolution characterized the recovered Cohort 3 donors. T cells, B-cell-depleted T cells, or PBMCs provided the cDNA or gDNA that served as material.

Per the original data handling: Using reference gene primer amplification, nucleated cell counts were estimated. The assay was immunoSEQ multiplex PCR, and TCRdb's table has in-frame clones only and misses some. The DNA was the basis for D and trimming; V, J and clone size are from that table. The sample has a few hundred thousand clones; approximately 87% are singletons. This chain joins TRBV5-1 and TRBJ2-7; D might be TRBD1 (6 bases). This TCR was sampled from a man in his forties in a cohort exposed to, infected with or recovered from COVID-19 (not recorded which). Sequencing was carried out using PBMCs or T cells enriched from blood (not recorded which). The CDR3 sequence: CASSWTPQGQDEQYF. The DNA for the CDR3 is TGCGCCAGCAGCTGGACCCCTCAGGGGCAGGACGAGCAGTACTTC.